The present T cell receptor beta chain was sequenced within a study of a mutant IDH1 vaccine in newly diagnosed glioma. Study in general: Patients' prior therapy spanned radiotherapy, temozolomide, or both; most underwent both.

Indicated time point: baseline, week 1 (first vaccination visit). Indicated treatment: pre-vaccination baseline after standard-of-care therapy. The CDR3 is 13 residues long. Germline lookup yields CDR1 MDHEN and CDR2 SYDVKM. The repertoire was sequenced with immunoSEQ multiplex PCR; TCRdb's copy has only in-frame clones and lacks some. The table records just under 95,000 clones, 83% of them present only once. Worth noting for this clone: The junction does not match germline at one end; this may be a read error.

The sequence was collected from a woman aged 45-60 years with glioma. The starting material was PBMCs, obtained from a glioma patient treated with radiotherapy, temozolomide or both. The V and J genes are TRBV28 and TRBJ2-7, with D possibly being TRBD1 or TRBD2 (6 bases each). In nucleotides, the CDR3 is TGTGCCAGCAGTTTTGGTAAAGGGGGGCTACGAAGCTTC. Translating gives CASSFGKGGLRSF.